A selection of T cell receptor beta chains follows, all from one sample in a study of molecular identifiers for immune sequencing clone quantification. MiXCR was run by TCRdb on the PCR reads, yielding one entry per CDR3 protein. The sample includes 490,000 or so distinct CDR3 sequences, about 20% seen only once; the top ten take 0.65% to 0.95%. Sequencing was carried out using naive CD8+ T cells from blood, with Jurkat cell RNA spiked in. The receptors here all came from a human donor in good health. Some libraries in this study had Jurkat cell RNA spiked in. Each CDR3 is given with its conserved first and last residue. D genes are given only for firm matches. Rows may omit the clone size; those that give it use once, few, many or a size class.

TRBJ2-7 | TRBV6-2/TRBV6-3 | . | 14 | . | TGTGCCAGTTCATACAGGGAAAACTCCTACGAGCAGTACTTC | CASSYRENSYEQYF
TRBJ2-5 | TRBV3-1 | TRBD2 | 18 | few | TGTGCCAGCAGCCAAGATTACCCTAGCGGGATAGAACAAGAGACCCAGTACTTC | CASSQDYPSGIEQETQYF
TRBJ2-5 | TRBV2 | . | 15 | few | TGTGCCAGCAGCTCCGGACGGGCATATCGGGAGACCCAGTACTTC | CASSSGRAYRETQYF
TRBJ2-7 | TRBV4-1 | . | 13 | few | TGCGCCAGCAGCCAGGGGAGAAGCCACGAGCAGTACTTC | CASSQGRSHEQYF
TRBJ2-3 | TRBV11-2 | TRBD1 | 14 | . | TGTGCCAGCAGCGGACAGGCGAGCACAGATACGCAGTATTTT | CASSGQASTDTQYF
TRBJ1-4 | TRBV7-9 | . | 15 | many | TGTGCCAGCAGCTTAGCGGGGTCCTCGGAAGAAAAACTGTTTTTT | CASSLAGSSEEKLFF
TRBJ1-2 | TRBV7-8 | . | 16 | many | TGTGCCAGCAGCTTAGAGGCTCGGACAGCTCAATTTAGCTACACCTTC | CASSLEARTAQFSYTF
TRBJ2-5 | TRBV4-3 | TRBD1 | 15 | many | TGCGCCAGCAGCCGATGGACAGGGGGCGCGGAGACCCAGTACTTC | CASSRWTGGAETQYF
TRBJ2-7 | TRBV20-1 | . | 13 | many | TGCAGTGCCCGACCAACAGGAGAATACGAGCAGTACTTC | CSARPTGEYEQYF
TRBJ1-4 | TRBV7-9 | . | 17 | many | TGTGCCAGCAGCTTGGGAGTAACGACACGGTTTAATGAAAAACTGTTTTTT | CASSLGVTTRFNEKLFF
TRBJ2-7 | TRBV7-9 | TRBD1 | 15 | . | TGTGCCAGCAACCATACAAAGACAGGGCCCTACGAGCAGTACTTC | CASNHTKTGPYEQYF
TRBJ2-2 | TRBV7-4 | TRBD1 | 16 | . | TGTGCCAGCAGCTTGAAGGGCAGGGGGCCGACCGGGGAGCTGTTTTTT | CASSLKGRGPTGELFF
TRBJ1-1 | TRBV19 | . | 15 | . | TGTGTCAGTAGTATCTCCGTAGGGGGAGGGACTGAAGCTTTCTTT | CVSSISVGGGTEAFF
TRBJ2-2 | TRBV5-4 | TRBD2 | 14 | many | TGTGCCAGCAGCTTTGCTAGCGGTGCCAGGGAGCTGTTTTTT | CASSFASGARELFF
TRBJ2-2 | TRBV7-6 | . | 12 | . | TGTGCCAGCAGCTTAGGCTCCGAGGAGCTGTTTTTT | CASSLGSEELFF
TRBJ2-3 | TRBV5-6 | . | 12 | many | TGTGCCAGCAGCTTGGAGATAGATACGCAGTATTTT | CASSLEIDTQYF
TRBJ2-1 | TRBV19 | . | 14 | few | TGTGCCAGTCAAGAGTCCCAGCATGACAATGAGCAGTTCTTC | CASQESQHDNEQFF
TRBJ2-7 | TRBV19 | . | 14 | many | TGTGCCAGTAGTATAGACCCTGGTCCGGACGAGCAGTACTTC | CASSIDPGPDEQYF
TRBJ1-1 | TRBV30 | . | 11 | many | TGTGCCTGGAGTGTTGGATACATGACTTTCTTT | CAWSVGYMTFF
TRBJ2-3 | TRBV21-1 | . | 20 | . | TGTGCCAGCAGCAAATTGCGTACGGCTAGCGGGGGGTCTAGCACAGATACGCAGTATTTT | CASSKLRTASGGSSTDTQYF
TRBJ1-1 | TRBV28 | . | 15 | few | TGTGCCAGCACACTCGCCGGGACGGTGAACACTGAAGCTTTCTTT | CASTLAGTVNTEAFF
TRBJ2-2 | TRBV3-1 | TRBD2 | 19 | few | TGTGCCAGCAGCGTAGGGACTAGCGGGAGACGTTTTGTCACCGGGGAGCTGTTTTTT | CASSVGTSGRRFVTGELFF
TRBJ2-2 | TRBV24-1 | . | 13 | many | TGTGCCACCAGTACGGGAGTCGCCGGGGAGCTGTTTTTT | CATSTGVAGELFF
TRBJ1-1 | TRBV6-2/TRBV6-3 | TRBD1 | 13 | many | TGTGCCAGCGCTCAGGGGGTCGGGACTGAAGCTTTCTTT | CASAQGVGTEAFF
TRBJ1-2 | TRBV19 | TRBD1 | 17 | . | TGTGCCAGTAGTGACACCGGGACAGGACTTTCTAACTATGGCTACACCTTC | CASSDTGTGLSNYGYTF
TRBJ2-5 | TRBV5-4 | TRBD2 | 14 | many | TGTGCCAGCAGCCCGGGGGAGGGTCCAGAGACCCAGTACTTC | CASSPGEGPETQYF
TRBJ2-7 | TRBV6-2/TRBV6-3 | TRBD2 | 15 | . | TGTGCCAGCAGTTATTCGCGGGGGGATCACTACGAGCAGTACTTC | CASSYSRGDHYEQYF
TRBJ1-2 | TRBV19 | . | 15 | few | TGTGCCAGTAGTATAGTCCCGTCCACCGAGCGGGGCTACACCTTC | CASSIVPSTERGYTF
TRBJ2-3 | TRBV19 | TRBD2 | 16 | . | TGTGCCAGTAGTCCAAAAGCGGGGGGGATTACAGATACGCAGTATTTT | CASSPKAGGITDTQYF
TRBJ2-3 | TRBV5-3 | TRBD1 | 17 | . | TGTGCCAGCAGCCAGGGGGGACAGGGTTTGCGCACAGATAGGCAGTATTTT | CASSQGGQGLRTDRQYF
TRBJ1-2 | TRBV12-3/TRBV12-4 | . | 12 | few | TGTGCCAGCAGCCACAGGCTCAATGGCTACACCTTC | CASSHRLNGYTF
TRBJ2-4 | TRBV14 | TRBD1 | 18 | . | TGTGCCAGCAGCTCGGACAGGGAGAGTAGGATAGCCAAAAACATTCAGTACTTC | CASSSDRESRIAKNIQYF
TRBJ1-1 | TRBV29-1 | . | 11 | . | TGCAGGGTGACAGTGAACACTGAAGCTTTCTTT | CRVTVNTEAFF
TRBJ1-6 | TRBV28 | . | 13 | . | TGTGCCAGCAGTTTTCGGCAGGGTTCACCCCTCCACTTT | CASSFRQGSPLHF
TRBJ2-3 | TRBV30 | . | 13 | many | TGTGCCGGGTGGAAGGCGTTTACAGATACGCAGTATTTT | CAGWKAFTDTQYF
TRBJ1-1 | TRBV7-9 | TRBD1 | 15 | . | TGTGCCAGCAGCTCCATACGACAGGGGGACACTGAAGCTTTCTTT | CASSSIRQGDTEAFF
TRBJ2-6 | TRBV4-1 | TRBD2 | 19 | many | TGCGCCAGCAGCCACACGAGCGGGGGTGATCGCTCTGGGGCCAACGTCCTGACTTTC | CASSHTSGGDRSGANVLTF
TRBJ1-1 | TRBV20-1 | . | 15 | few | TGCAGTGCTAGAAGAACGCAGGGAGCAATCTTTGAAGCTTTCTTT | CSARRTQGAIFEAFF
TRBJ1-1 | TRBV10-2 | . | 16 | . | TGCGCCAGCAGTGAGTCGAAATGGCATTCGGACACTGAAGCTTTCTTT | CASSESKWHSDTEAFF
TRBJ2-3 | TRBV4-3 | . | 17 | . | TGCGCCAGCAGCCGGTTCTGGCCAGGACAACGCACAGATACGCAGTATTTT | CASSRFWPGQRTDTQYF
TRBJ2-1 | TRBV11-3 | . | 15 | few | TGTGCCAGCAGCTCACCCTCAGCGGGTTCTCATGAGCAGTTCTTC | CASSSPSAGSHEQFF
TRBJ2-7 | TRBV20-1 | . | 15 | many | TGCAGTGCTAGAGATTCCCAGGCCATGGCCTACGAGCAGTACTTC | CSARDSQAMAYEQYF
TRBJ1-3 | TRBV7-2 | TRBD1 | 13 | few | TGTGCCAGCATTGGACAGGACCCGGACACCATATATTTT | CASIGQDPDTIYF
TRBJ2-6 | TRBV6-2/TRBV6-3 | TRBD2 | 16 | many | TGTGCCAGCGAGCTGGCGGGAGGTGCTGGGGCCAACGTCCTGACTTTC | CASELAGGAGANVLTF
TRBJ2-7 | TRBV5-4 | TRBD2 | 14 | few | TGTGCCAGCAGCCCCGACGGACTAGTCTACGAGCAGTACTTC | CASSPDGLVYEQYF
TRBJ1-1 | TRBV13 | . | 14 | many | TGTGCCAGCAGCTTGGGCAGAGTGAACACTGAAGCTTTCTTT | CASSLGRVNTEAFF
TRBJ1-1 | TRBV11-2 | . | 14 | few | TGTGCCAGCAGCTTACATGCTGGGAACACTGAAGCTTTCTTT | CASSLHAGNTEAFF
TRBJ1-2 | TRBV28 | . | 14 | . | TGTGCCAGCAGTTTATCCGACGAAGGCTATGGCTACACCTTC | CASSLSDEGYGYTF
TRBJ2-3 | TRBV12-3/TRBV12-4 | . | 16 | few | TGTGCCAGCAGCCCCGAGATCGCGGCTCCCACAGATACGCAGTATTTT | CASSPEIAAPTDTQYF
TRBJ2-3 | TRBV28 | . | 15 | many | TGTGCCAGCAGTCGCCGGACTGAACTCACAGATACGCAGTATTTT | CASSRRTELTDTQYF
TRBJ1-5 | TRBV13 | . | 14 | many | TGTGCCAGCAGCCTAGGGGACACCAATCAGCCCCAGCATTTT | CASSLGDTNQPQHF
TRBJ2-7 | TRBV13 | . | 16 | . | TGTGCCAGCAGCTGGGACAACCAAGGGGGTCCCTACGAGCAGTACTTC | CASSWDNQGGPYEQYF
TRBJ2-1 | TRBV11-2 | TRBD2 | 16 | . | TGTGCCAGCAGCCCGACCGGGACTAGCGGAAACAATGAGCAGTTCTTC | CASSPTGTSGNNEQFF
TRBJ2-3 | TRBV7-9 | . | 15 | many | TGTGCCAGCAGCTCCTCACAGGGAGCCACAGATACGCAGTATTTT | CASSSSQGATDTQYF
TRBJ2-7 | TRBV30 | TRBD1 | 15 | many | TGTGCCTGGAGTATGACGACAGGGAGAGACTACGAGCAGTACTTC | CAWSMTTGRDYEQYF
TRBJ1-1 | TRBV30 | TRBD1 | 18 | . | TGTGCCCGGAGTTTCAGACAGGGGGCTGTTTTTATGAACACTGAAGCTTTCTTT | CARSFRQGAVFMNTEAFF
TRBJ2-3 | TRBV7-2 | TRBD2 | 19 | many | TGTGCCAGCAGCTTAGCCAGCGGGAAGAACCCAATAAACACAGATACGCAGTATTTT | CASSLASGKNPINTDTQYF